One sample yielded the 4 T cell receptor beta chains listed below, sequenced in a study of blood T cells in healthy people across ages. With a J-beta primer mix and a sample-barcoded 5' primer, a second PCR ran 7 to 11 cycles. Via MiXCR, TCRdb re-called the 5' RACE reads, giving one row per CDR3 protein. Among 700,000 to 1,000,000 distinct CDR3 sequences listed, 44% were seen once. The sample was blood. The receptors were gathered from a man aged 55-75 years in good health.

The J gene is TRBJ1-5, the V gene TRBV20-1, with unresolved D. With 1 base removed from V and 4 bases from J, the gap between germline ends came to 8 bases. Looked up from germline, CDR1 is DFQATT and CDR2 is SNEGSKA (reference sequence). The CDR3 covers 13 residues. The CDR3 DNA is TGCAGTGCTAGAGCCCCCAGGAATCAGCCCCAGCATTTT. This codes for CSARAPRNQPQHF.

The gene calls are TRBV14 and TRBJ2-7; 8 bases are a match to TRBD1. Germline CDR1 and CDR2: SGHDN and FVKESK. The V segment lost 1 base and the J segment 3 bases; nucleotides outside the gene matches: 8. The length of the CDR3 is 16 residues. CDR3 sequence: CASSQGASGTGYEQYF. The CDR3 DNA follows: TGTGCCAGCAGCCAAGGGGCTTCCGGGACAGGCTACGAGCAGTACTTC.

This clonotype was observed a handful of times. This chain links TRBV7-2 with TRBJ2-1; the match to TRBD2 covers 10 bases. V lost 6 bases to trimming and J lost 6 bases; unmatched junction nucleotides: 8. The CDR3 totals 15 residues. Germline V lookup: CDR1 SGHTA, CDR2 FQGNSA. CDR3 sequence reads: CASRTQGLALNEQFF. CDR3 bases: TGTGCCAGCAGGACCCAGGGACTAGCGCTCAATGAGCAGTTCTTC.

This chain joins TRBV12-3 or TRBV12-4 and TRBJ2-7; D perhaps matches TRBD2 (6 bases). Trimming removed 2 bases at V and 4 bases at J, with 12 bases between. The CDR3 runs to 14 residues. Here the CDR3 DNA reads TGTGCCAGCAGTTTACATCTAGCGCCGTACGAGCAGTACTTC. Translation: CASSLHLAPYEQYF.